This TCR beta chain was found in a study of T cell responses to AZD1222 COVID-19 vaccine. Study findings and constraints: Spike-wide vaccine-associated CD4 TCRs dominated at 160-218 and 743-854.

The method was immunoSEQ multiplex PCR; TCRdb's version includes in-frame clones alone and lacks a portion of them. The table lists more than 70,000 clones, approximately 90% of them singletons. Pooled in the analysis were second doses at about 4 or about 12 weeks. V lost 1 base and J lost 1, with 10 bases in between. This CDR3 comprises 15 residues. CDR1 is SGHTA and CDR2 is FQGNSA in the germline V gene. As to this clone: Its antigen is still unknown.

The chain employs TRBV7-2 and TRBJ2-5; D is unclear. The clonotype was recovered from an adult who received the AZD1222 COVID-19 vaccine. Sequenced material: peripheral blood, taken 28 days after the second AZD1222 dose. Here the CDR3 DNA reads TGTGCCAGCAGCTTAGATTTAGCTATCCAAGAGACCCAGTACTTC. This encodes CASSLDLAIQETQYF.